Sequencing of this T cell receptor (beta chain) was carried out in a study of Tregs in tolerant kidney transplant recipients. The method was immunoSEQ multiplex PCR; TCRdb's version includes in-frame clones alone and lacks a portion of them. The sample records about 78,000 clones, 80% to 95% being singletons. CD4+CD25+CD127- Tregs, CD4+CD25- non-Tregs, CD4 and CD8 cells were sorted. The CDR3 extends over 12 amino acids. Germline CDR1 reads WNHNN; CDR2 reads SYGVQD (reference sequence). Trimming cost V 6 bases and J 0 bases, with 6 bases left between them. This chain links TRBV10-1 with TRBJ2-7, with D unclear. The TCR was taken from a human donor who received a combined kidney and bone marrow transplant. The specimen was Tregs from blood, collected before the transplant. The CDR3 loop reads CASSRSSYEQYF. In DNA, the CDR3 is TGCGCCAGCAGCAGGAGCTCCTACGAGCAGTACTTC.